A selection of T cell receptor beta chains follows, all from one sample in a study of T cell responses to AZD1222 COVID-19 vaccine. The repertoire was sequenced with immunoSEQ multiplex PCR; TCRdb's copy has only in-frame clones and lacks some. Seen here are approximately 150,000 clones, roughly nine tenths observed once, and the top ten hold 9.3%. This specimen was peripheral blood, taken 28 days after the second AZD1222 dose. These receptors all come from an adult who received the AZD1222 COVID-19 vaccine. Each CDR3 is given with its conserved first and last residue. A D gene is named only where the DNA matches it firmly.

>TRBJ1-1|NA|TRBV5-4
TGTGCCAGCACCCCTGGGGTTTGGGGCACTGAAGCTTTCTTT
CASTPGVWGTEAFF
>TRBJ1-6|NA|TRBV27
TGTGCCAGCAGGAAGTATGCGGGATATTCACCCCTCCACTTT
CASRKYAGYSPLHF
>TRBJ2-1|NA|TRBV11-2
TGTGCCAGCAGCTTAGACCGGGGAAGTTCCTACAATGAGCAGTTCTTC
CASSLDRGSSYNEQFF
>TRBJ2-7|NA|TRBV28
TGTGCCAGCGGGTGGCGAGCGAGCGACGAGCAGTACTTC
CASGWRASDEQYF
>TRBJ1-5|NA|TRBV4-2
TGTGCCAGCAGCCAAGAAGGCGGGTTCGGACGCAATCAGCCCCAGCATTTT
CASSQEGGFGRNQPQHF
>TRBJ1-5|NA|TRBV27
TGTGCCAGCAGTTCGGGACGCCTCAATCAGCCCCAGCATTTT
CASSSGRLNQPQHF
>TRBJ1-2|NA|TRBV9
TGTGCCAGCAGCGTATTCGGCTATGGCTACACCTTC
CASSVFGYGYTF
>TRBJ1-4|TRBD1|TRBV2
TGTGCCAGCAGCTCACAGGGGGCGGCTAATGAAAAACTGTTTTTT
CASSSQGAANEKLFF
>TRBJ2-5|TRBD2|TRBV6-5
TGTGCCAGCAGCGGGGGACTAGCGGGAGAGACCCAGTACTTC
CASSGGLAGETQYF
>TRBJ1-1|NA|TRBV29-1
TGCAGCGTCCGGGACGCAATAGGGAACACTGAAGCTTTCTTT
CSVRDAIGNTEAFF
>TRBJ1-1|NA|TRBV3-1/TRBV3-2
TGTGCCAGCAGCCAACGGGTTTGGGTTTCTGAAGCTTTCTTT
CASSQRVWVSEAFF